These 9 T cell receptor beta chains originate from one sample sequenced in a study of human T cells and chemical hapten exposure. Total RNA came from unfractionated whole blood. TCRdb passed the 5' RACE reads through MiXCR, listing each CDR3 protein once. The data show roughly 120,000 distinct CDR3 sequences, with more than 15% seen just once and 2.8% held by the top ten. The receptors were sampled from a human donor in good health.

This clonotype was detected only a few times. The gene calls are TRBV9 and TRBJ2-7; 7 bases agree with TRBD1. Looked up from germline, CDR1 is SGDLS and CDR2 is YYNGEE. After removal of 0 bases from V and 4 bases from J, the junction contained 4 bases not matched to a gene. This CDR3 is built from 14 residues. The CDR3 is CASSVGQGAYEQYF. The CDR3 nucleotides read TGTGCCAGCAGCGTAGGACAGGGTGCTTACGAGCAGTACTTC. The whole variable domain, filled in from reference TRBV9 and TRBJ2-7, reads DSGVTQTPKHLITATGQRVTLRCSPRSGDLSVYWYQQSLDQGLQFLIQYYNGEERAKGNILERFSAQQFPDLHSELNLSSLELGDSALYFCASSVGQGAYEQYFGPGTRLTVT.

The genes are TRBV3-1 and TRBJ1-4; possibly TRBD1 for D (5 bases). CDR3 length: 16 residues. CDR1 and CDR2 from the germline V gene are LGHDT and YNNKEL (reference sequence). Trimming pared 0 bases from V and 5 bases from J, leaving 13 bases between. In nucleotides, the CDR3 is TGTGCCAGCAGCCAAGAAAGGAGGGACGTGAATGAAAAACTGTTTTTT. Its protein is CASSQERRDVNEKLFF.

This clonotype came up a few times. For the CDR3, the DNA is TGTGCCAGCTCGCCAGAACTAACAGGGACTGGAAACACCATATATTTT. This encodes CASSPELTGTGNTIYF. This sequence joins TRBV18 and TRBJ1-3; D is perhaps TRBD1 (6 bases). Germline values: CDR1 KGHSH, CDR2 LQKENI. This CDR3 has 16 amino acids. The V end was cut by 6 bases, the J end by 2 bases, with 17 bases between.

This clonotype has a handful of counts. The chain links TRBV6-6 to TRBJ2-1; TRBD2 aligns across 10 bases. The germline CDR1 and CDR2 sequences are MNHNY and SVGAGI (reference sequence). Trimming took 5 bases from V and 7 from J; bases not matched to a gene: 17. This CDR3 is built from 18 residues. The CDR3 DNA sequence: TGTGCCAGCAGTCCAAGCCCACTAGCGGGGAGTAGGGTTAATGAGCAGTTCTTC. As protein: CASSPSPLAGSRVNEQFF.

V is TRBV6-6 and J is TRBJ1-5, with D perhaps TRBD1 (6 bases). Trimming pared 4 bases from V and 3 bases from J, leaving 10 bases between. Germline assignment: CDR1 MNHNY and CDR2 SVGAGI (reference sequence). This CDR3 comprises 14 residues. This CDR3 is CASSWTDLNQPQHF. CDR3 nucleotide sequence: TGTGCCAGCAGTTGGACAGACCTCAATCAGCCCCAGCATTTT.

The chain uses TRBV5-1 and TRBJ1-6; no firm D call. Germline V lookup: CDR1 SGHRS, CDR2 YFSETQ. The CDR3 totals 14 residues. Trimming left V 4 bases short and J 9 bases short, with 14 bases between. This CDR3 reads CASSIPANGSPLHF. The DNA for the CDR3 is TGCGCCAGCAGCATTCCGGCTAACGGTTCACCCCTCCACTTT.

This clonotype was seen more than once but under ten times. The CDR3 loop reads CASSGLFVGSYEQYF. The DNA for the CDR3 is TGTGCCAGCAGCGGACTCTTCGTCGGGTCCTACGAGCAGTACTTC. The chain is built from TRBV28 and TRBJ2-7; D may be TRBD2 (5 bases). CDR1 and CDR2 from the germline V gene are MDHEN and SYDVKM. V gave up 6 bases and J gave up 1 base, with 16 bases separating them. The CDR3 is 15 amino acids.

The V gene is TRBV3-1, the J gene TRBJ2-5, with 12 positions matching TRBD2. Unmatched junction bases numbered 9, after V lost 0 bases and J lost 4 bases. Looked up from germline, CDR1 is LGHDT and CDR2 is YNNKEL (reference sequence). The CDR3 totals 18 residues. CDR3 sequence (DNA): TGTGCCAGCAGCCAAGAGTTCTCGACTAGCGGGAGCTCAGAGACCCAGTACTTC. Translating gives CASSQEFSTSGSSETQYF.

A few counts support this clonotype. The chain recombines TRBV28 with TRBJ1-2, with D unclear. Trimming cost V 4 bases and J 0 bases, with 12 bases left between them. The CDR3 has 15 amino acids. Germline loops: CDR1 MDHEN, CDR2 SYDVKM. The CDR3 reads CASSSGLLTNYGYTF. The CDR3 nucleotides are TGTGCCAGCAGTTCCGGACTACTTACTAACTATGGCTACACCTTC.